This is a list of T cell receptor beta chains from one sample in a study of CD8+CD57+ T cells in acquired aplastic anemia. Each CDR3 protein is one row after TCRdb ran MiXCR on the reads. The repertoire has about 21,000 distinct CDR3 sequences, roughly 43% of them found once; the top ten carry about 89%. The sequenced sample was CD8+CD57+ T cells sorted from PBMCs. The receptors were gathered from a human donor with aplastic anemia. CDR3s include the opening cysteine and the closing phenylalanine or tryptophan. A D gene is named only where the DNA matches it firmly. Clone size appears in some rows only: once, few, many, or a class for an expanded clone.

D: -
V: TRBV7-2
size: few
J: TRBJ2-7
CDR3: CASSRRADEQYF
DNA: TGTGCCAGCAGCCGTAGGGCGGACGAGCAGTACTTC

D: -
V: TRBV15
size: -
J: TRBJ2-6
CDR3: CATSFHRDSGANVLTF
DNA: TGTGCCACCAGCTTTCACAGGGACTCTGGGGCCAACGTCCTGACTTTC

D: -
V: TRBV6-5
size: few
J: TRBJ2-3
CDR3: CASSPQGTSVDTQYF
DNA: TGTGCCAGCAGTCCGCAGGGGACCTCAGTAGATACGCAGTATTTT

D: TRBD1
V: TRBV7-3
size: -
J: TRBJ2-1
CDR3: CASSFGQGTDEQFF
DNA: TGTGCCAGCAGCTTCGGACAGGGGACGGATGAGCAGTTCTTC

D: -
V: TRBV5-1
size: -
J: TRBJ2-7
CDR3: CAGSFTGPRYEQYF
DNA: TGCGCCGGCAGCTTTACGGGGCCCCGGTACGAGCAGTACTTC

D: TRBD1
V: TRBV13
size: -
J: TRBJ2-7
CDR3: CASSLGDRGGYEQYF
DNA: TGTGCCAGCAGCTTAGGCGACAGGGGTGGGTACGAGCAGTACTTC

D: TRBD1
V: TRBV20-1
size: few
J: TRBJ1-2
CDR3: CSDPEGTGIF
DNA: TGCAGTGACCCTGAAGGGACAGGGATCTTC

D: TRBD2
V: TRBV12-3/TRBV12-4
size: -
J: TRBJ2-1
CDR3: CASSFRRGGYNEQFF
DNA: TGTGCCAGCAGTTTTAGGCGGGGGGGATACAATGAGCAGTTCTTC

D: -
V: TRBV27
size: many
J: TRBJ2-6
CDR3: CASSNTVGAGANVLTF
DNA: TGTGCCAGCAGTAACACCGTGGGGGCTGGGGCCAACGTCCTGACTTTC

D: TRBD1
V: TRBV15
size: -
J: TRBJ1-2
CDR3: CATSEDRGLGGYTF
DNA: TGTGCCACCAGCGAAGACAGGGGGCTCGGTGGCTACACCTTC

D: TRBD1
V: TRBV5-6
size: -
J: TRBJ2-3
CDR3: CASSFQGTGVFGTDTQYF
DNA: TGTGCCAGCAGCTTTCAGGGGACAGGGGTTTTTGGCACAGATACGCAGTATTTT

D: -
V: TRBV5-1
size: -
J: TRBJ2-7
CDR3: CASRKVPSSYEQYF
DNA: TGCGCCAGCAGAAAGGTCCCAAGCTCCTACGAGCAGTACTTC

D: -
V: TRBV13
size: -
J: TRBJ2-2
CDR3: CASSSGERELFF
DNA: TGTGCCAGCAGCTCAGGGGAGCGGGAGCTGTTTTTT

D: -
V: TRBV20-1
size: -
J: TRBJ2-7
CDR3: CSATPVRGSNEQYF
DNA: TGCAGTGCTACCCCGGTTAGGGGTAGTAACGAGCAGTACTTC

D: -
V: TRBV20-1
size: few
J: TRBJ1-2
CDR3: CSARPTVNNYTF
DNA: TGCAGTGCTAGACCCACCGTAAATAACTACACCTTC

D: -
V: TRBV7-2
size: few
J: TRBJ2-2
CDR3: CASSLDQSTGELFF
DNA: TGTGCCAGCAGCTTAGATCAGAGCACCGGGGAGCTGTTTTTT

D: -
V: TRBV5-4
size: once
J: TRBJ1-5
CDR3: CASSSGLGRNQPQHF
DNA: TGTGCCAGCAGCTCCGGACTGGGAAGGAATCAGCCCCAGCATTTT

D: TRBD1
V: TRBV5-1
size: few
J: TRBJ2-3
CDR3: CASSQWTGASTDTQYF
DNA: TGCGCCAGCAGCCAGTGGACAGGGGCCAGCACAGATACGCAGTATTTT

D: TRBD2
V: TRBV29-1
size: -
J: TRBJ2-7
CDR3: CSVGLAGAYEQYF
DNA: TGCAGCGTGGGACTAGCGGGAGCCTACGAGCAGTACTTC

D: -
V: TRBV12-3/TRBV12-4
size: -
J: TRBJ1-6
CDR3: CASSSQGGVNSPLHF
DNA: TGTGCCAGCAGTTCGCAGGGAGGGGTAAATTCACCCCTCCACTTT

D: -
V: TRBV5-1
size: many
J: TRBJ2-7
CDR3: CASSLAPGDEQYF
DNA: TGCGCCAGCAGCTTGGCCCCCGGTGACGAGCAGTACTTC

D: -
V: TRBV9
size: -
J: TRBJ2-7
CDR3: CASSEAQGIAYEQYF
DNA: TGTGCCAGCAGCGAAGCACAGGGAATCGCCTACGAGCAGTACTTC

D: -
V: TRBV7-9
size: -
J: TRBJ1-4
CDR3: CASRPPGGNEKLFF
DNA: TGTGCCAGCAGACCACCGGGGGGTAATGAAAAACTGTTTTTT

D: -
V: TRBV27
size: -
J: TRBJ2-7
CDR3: CASSVQGGLYEQYF
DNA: TGTGCCAGCAGTGTCCAGGGTGGTCTCTACGAGCAGTACTTC

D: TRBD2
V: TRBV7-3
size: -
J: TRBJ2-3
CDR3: CASSLAGGATDTQYF
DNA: TGTGCCAGCAGCCTAGCGGGAGGGGCCACAGATACGCAGTATTTT

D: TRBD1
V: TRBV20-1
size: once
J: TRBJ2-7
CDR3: CSVDLGTGGSYEQYF
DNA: TGCAGCGTCGACCTGGGGACAGGGGGGTCCTACGAGCAGTACTTC

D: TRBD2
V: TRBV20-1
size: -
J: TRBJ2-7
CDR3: CSAGTSGNFYEQYF
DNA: TGCAGTGCCGGGACTAGCGGGAACTTCTACGAGCAGTACTTC

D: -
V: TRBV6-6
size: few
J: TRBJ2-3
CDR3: CASSYGGTDTQYF
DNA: TGTGCCAGCAGTTACGGGGGCACAGATACGCAGTATTTT